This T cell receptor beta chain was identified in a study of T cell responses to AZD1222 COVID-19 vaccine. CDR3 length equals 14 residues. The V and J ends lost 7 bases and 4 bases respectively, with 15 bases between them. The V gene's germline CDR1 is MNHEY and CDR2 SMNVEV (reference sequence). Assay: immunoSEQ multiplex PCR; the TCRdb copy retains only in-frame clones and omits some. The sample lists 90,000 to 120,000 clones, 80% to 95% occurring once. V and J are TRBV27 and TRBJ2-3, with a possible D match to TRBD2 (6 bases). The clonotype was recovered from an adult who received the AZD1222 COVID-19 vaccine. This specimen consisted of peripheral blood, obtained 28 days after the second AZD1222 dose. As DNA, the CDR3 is TGTGCCAGCACCCCAGGAGGGTTCCCAGATACGCAGTATTTT. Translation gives CASTPGGFPDTQYF.